The rows below give T cell receptor beta chains drawn from one sample of a study of radiotherapy plus CTLA-4 blockade in lung cancer. The repertoire was sequenced with immunoSEQ multiplex PCR; TCRdb's copy has only in-frame clones and lacks some. This sample has approximately 33,000 clones, with approximately 82% found just once. The specimen comprised peripheral blood, sampled from a patient treated with radiotherapy plus ipilimumab. These receptor sequences come from a human donor with non-small cell lung cancer who had stable disease on radiotherapy plus ipilimumab. Each CDR3 is given with its conserved first and last residue. A D gene is named only where the DNA matches it firmly. Expanded clones get a size class; other rows say once, few or many, or leave the size out.

v_gene,d_gene,abundance,j_gene,CDR3aa,CDR3nt
TRBV4-1,.,.,TRBJ2-7,CASSQGQGWTYEQYF,TGCGCCAGCAGCCAAGGCCAGGGGTGGACCTACGAGCAGTACTTC
TRBV11-3,.,few,TRBJ1-1,CASSLPGSTEAFF,TGTGCCAGCAGCTTACCGGGGAGCACTGAAGCTTTCTTT
TRBV5-4,.,.,TRBJ1-1,CASSSPGRTEAFF,TGTGCCAGCAGCTCACCCGGGAGGACTGAAGCTTTCTTT
TRBV5-1,TRBD2,.,TRBJ2-3,CASSSGTSGGRTDTQYF,TGCGCCAGCAGCTCGGGGACTAGCGGGGGCCGAACAGATACGCAGTATTTT
TRBV4-1,.,.,TRBJ1-3,CASSQDLLRAGNTIYF,TGCGCCAGCAGCCAAGATTTATTGAGAGCTGGAAACACCATATATTTT
TRBV6-5,.,few,TRBJ1-1,CASHPPRNTEAFF,TGTGCCAGTCATCCCCCTAGGAACACTGAAGCTTTCTTT
TRBV19,.,.,TRBJ1-1,CASSSREKFQMRMNTEAFF,TGTGCCAGTAGTAGCCGGGAAAAATTCCAGATGAGGATGAACACTGAAGCTTTCTTT
TRBV5-1,.,.,TRBJ2-4,CASSGGVTGDIQYF,TGCGCCAGCAGCGGAGGGGTCACGGGGGACATTCAGTACTTC
TRBV14,TRBD1,.,TRBJ2-5,CASSWGQGAQETQYF,TGTGCCAGCAGCTGGGGACAGGGGGCTCAAGAGACCCAGTACTTC
TRBV7-2,.,.,TRBJ1-4,CASRGVDEKLFF,TGTGCCAGCCGCGGGGTGGATGAAAAACTGTTTTTT
TRBV18,TRBD1,.,TRBJ1-5,CASSPVAGQDQPQHF,TGTGCCAGCTCACCCGTAGCGGGACAGGATCAGCCCCAGCATTTT
TRBV5-6,.,.,TRBJ1-2,CASRTSRFSTGGYTF,TGTGCCAGCAGAACGTCCCGGTTTAGTACGGGTGGCTACACCTTC
TRBV5-4,TRBD1,few,TRBJ1-2,CASSLALDRDYGYTF,TGTGCCAGCAGCTTGGCTCTGGACAGGGACTATGGCTACACCTTC
TRBV6-1,.,.,TRBJ1-6,CASRLGTVGLSPLHF,TGTGCCAGCAGGTTGGGGACCGTAGGTTTATCACCCCTCCACTTT
TRBV7-3,TRBD1,.,TRBJ1-2,CASSPKGQGTHGYTF,TGTGCCAGCAGCCCCAAGGGACAGGGGACCCACGGCTACACCTTC
TRBV5-4,TRBD1,.,TRBJ2-3,CASSIGQGLDTQYF,TGTGCCAGCAGCATCGGACAGGGGCTAGATACGCAGTATTTT
TRBV19,.,.,TRBJ1-1,CASSVGGSNTEAFF,TGTGCCAGTAGTGTGGGGGGCAGCAACACTGAAGCTTTCTTT
TRBV27,.,.,TRBJ2-3,CASSLYGLATDTQYF,TGTGCCAGCAGTTTATACGGACTTGCGACAGATACGCAGTATTTT
TRBV6-6,TRBD1,.,TRBJ1-5,CASSYSGTVGEQPQHF,TGTGCCAGCAGTTACTCCGGGACAGTCGGCGAACAGCCCCAGCATTTT
TRBV9,.,.,TRBJ1-1,CASSVGLDGRAFF,TGTGCCAGCAGCGTAGGGCTGGATGGGCGAGCTTTCTTT
TRBV19,.,.,TRBJ1-1,CASSKRTAMSEAFF,TGTGCCAGTAGTAAACGGACAGCGATGTCTGAAGCTTTCTTT
TRBV10-3,.,.,TRBJ1-2,CAISGTGGNYGYTF,TGTGCCATCTCCGGGACTGGGGGGAACTATGGCTACACCTTC
TRBV5-1,TRBD1,.,TRBJ2-2,CASSPNSMTGGTGELFF,TGCGCCAGCAGCCCAAACTCTATGACAGGGGGCACCGGGGAGCTGTTTTTT
TRBV4-1,.,.,TRBJ1-5,CASSQVEGNQPQHF,TGCGCCAGCAGCCAAGTAGAGGGTAATCAGCCCCAGCATTTT
TRBV30,.,.,TRBJ1-4,CAGTRGFVTNEKLFF,TGTGCCGGTACGCGAGGGTTCGTCACTAATGAAAAACTGTTTTTT
TRBV6-6,.,.,TRBJ1-2,CASSYSGTEFYGYTF,TGTGCCAGCAGTTACTCGGGGACTGAATTCTATGGCTACACCTTC
TRBV27,.,once,TRBJ1-1,CASSSSRQQNTEAFF,TGCGCCAGCAGTTCATCACGGCAGCAGAACACTGAAGCTTTCTTT
TRBV7-7,.,once,TRBJ2-6,CASSLGRKCHKSGQRLTF,TGTGCCAGCAGCTTGGGACGTAAGTGCCACAAGTCGGGCCAACGTCTGACTTTC
TRBV7-2,.,once,TRBJ2-1,CASSHPRGSDEQFF,TGTGCCAGCAGCCATCCCCGAGGATCAGATGAGCAGTTCTTC
TRBV5-4,.,.,TRBJ2-3,CASSFSRFTDTQYF,TGTGCCAGCAGCTTCTCCAGATTCACAGATACGCAGTATTTT
TRBV10-1,.,once,TRBJ2-3,CASSEGGLSTDTQYF,TGCGCCAGCAGTGAAGGGGGACTGTCCACAGATACGCAGTATTTT
TRBV9,.,.,TRBJ1-1,CASSVTAFMNTEAFF,TGTGCCAGCAGCGTAACGGCATTTATGAACACTGAAGCTTTCTTT
TRBV27,TRBD1,.,TRBJ1-4,CASRKPGTGGAQGEKLFF,TGTGCCAGCAGGAAACCAGGGACAGGGGGCGCCCAGGGCGAAAAACTGTTTTTT
TRBV27,.,once,TRBJ2-2,CASSRTATNTGELFF,TGTGCCAGCAGCAGGACAGCGACGAACACCGGGGAGCTGTTTTTT
TRBV28,.,.,TRBJ1-5,CASSRGSWYNQPQHF,TGTGCCAGCAGCCGGGGGTCGTGGTATAATCAGCCCCAGCATTTT
TRBV19,.,.,TRBJ2-6,CASSVNNGGANVLTF,TGTGCCAGTAGTGTCAACAATGGTGGGGCCAACGTCCTGACTTTC